These 21 T cell receptor beta chains were all obtained from the same sample, sequenced in a study of blood T cell repertoires in COVID-19. The method was immunoSEQ multiplex PCR; TCRdb's version includes in-frame clones alone and lacks a portion of them. This repertoire shows about 67,000 clones, more than 75% found once; its top ten account for less than 1.5%. The sequenced sample consisted of peripheral blood. Receptors were obtained from a woman aged 55-69 years with acute or convalescent COVID-19.

The V call is TRBV6-2 or TRBV6-3, the J call TRBJ1-5; the D gene is possibly TRBD1 (5 bases). The CDR3 runs 15 residues. The ends were cut back, 6 bases at V and 7 bases at J, with 19 bases in the middle. Germline CDR1 reads MNHEY; CDR2 reads SVGEGT. Here the CDR3 reads CASSSDVGENQPQHF. In DNA form, the CDR3 reads TGTGCCAGCAGCTCCGACGTAGGGGAAAACCAGCCCCAGCATTTT.

The V call is TRBV4-1, the J call TRBJ2-1, with TRBD2 matching over 7 bases. V lost 1 base and J lost 1; bases outside the gene matches: 4. The CDR3 totals 16 residues. Germline-derived CDR1 and CDR2 are MGHRA and YSYEKL. The CDR3 loop is CASSQVRAGSYNEQFF. The CDR3 region has the DNA TGCGCCAGCAGCCAAGTAAGAGCGGGATCCTACAATGAGCAGTTCTTC.

This sequence joins TRBV18 and TRBJ1-5, with a tentative D call TRBD1 (6 bases). V lost 3 bases and J 6 bases, leaving 18 bases between the germline ends. The CDR3 is 16 amino acids. Germline lookup yields CDR1 KGHSH and CDR2 LQKENI. For the CDR3, the DNA is TGTGCCAGCTCACCGGAAGTCAGGGGTACGGGTCAGCCCCAGCATTTT. It specifies CASSPEVRGTGQPQHF.

The chain is built from TRBV6-5 and TRBJ1-6, with 8 bases aligning to TRBD1. The CDR3 runs 14 residues. Germline trimming cut 6 bases from V and 10 bases from J; bases unmatched to any gene: 8. CDR1 is MNHEY, CDR2 SVGAGI, per germline. Written as DNA, the CDR3 is TGTGCCAGCAGGCCTGGACAGGGCGGCTCACCCCTCCACTTT. Encoded protein: CASRPGQGGSPLHF.

The chain joins TRBV13 to TRBJ2-1; 10 bases map to TRBD2. This CDR3 is built from 14 residues. Germline CDR1 reads PRHDT; CDR2 reads FYEKMQ (reference sequence). The trim removed 5 bases at V and 10 bases at J, leaving 8 bases unmatched. CDR3 residues: CASSKPSGRWEQFF. The CDR3 nucleotides read TGTGCCAGCAGCAAGCCTAGCGGGAGATGGGAGCAGTTCTTC.

The CDR3 loop is CASSYGGASTDTQYF. In DNA, the CDR3 is TGTGCCAGCAGTTACGGTGGAGCTAGCACAGATACGCAGTATTTT. The V and J genes are TRBV6-6 and TRBJ2-3; D not resolved. The CDR3 totals 15 residues. Trimming left V 2 bases short and J 0 bases short, with 9 bases between. CDR1 MNHNY and CDR2 SVGAGI come from the germline V gene (reference sequence).

This chain uses TRBV6-5 with TRBJ1-6; 9 bases agree with TRBD1. The CDR3 is 13 amino acids. V gave up 8 bases and J gave up 7 bases; unmatched junction bases: 3. Looked up from germline, CDR1 is MNHEY and CDR2 is SVGAGI. As DNA, the CDR3 is TGTGCCAGCCGACAGGGGGTGAATTCACCCCTCCACTTT. It specifies CASRQGVNSPLHF.

The V call is TRBV7-2, the J call TRBJ1-1, with TRBD1 matching 7 bases. The CDR3 spans 17 residues. Germline trimming cut 1 base from V and 0 bases from J; bases unmatched to any gene: 8. The germline gives CDR1 SGHTA, CDR2 FQGNSA. CDR3 in DNA: TGTGCCAGCAGCTTAGACAGGGGCAGGGCTATGAACACTGAAGCTTTCTTT. It translates to CASSLDRGRAMNTEAFF.

The V call is TRBV2, the J call TRBJ2-1, with D possibly matching TRBD1 (6 bases). The germline V and J ends were trimmed by 6 bases and 10 bases, with 10 bases remaining between them. The CDR3 covers 11 residues. Germline CDR1 SNHLY, CDR2 FYNNEI. The CDR3 DNA sequence: TGTGCCAGCAGGGGGGCGGACGAGCAGTTCTTC. Amino acids: CASRGADEQFF.

The chain links TRBV6-1 to TRBJ2-7; 8 bases are a match to TRBD1. Per germline, CDR1 MNHNS and CDR2 SASEGT. This CDR3 has 14 residues. Unmatched junction bases numbered 1, after V lost 1 base and J lost 2 bases. The CDR3 spells CASSEGQGTYEQYV. Written as DNA, the CDR3 is TGTGCCAGCAGTGAAGGACAGGGGACCTACGAGCAGTACGTC.

The genes are TRBV10-3 and TRBJ2-2; 8 bases agree with TRBD1. The CDR3 is 18 amino acids. The germline V gene encodes CDR1 ENHRY and CDR2 SYGVKD. V trimming: 1 base; J trimming: 0 bases; junction bases outside the gene matches: 7. The chain's CDR3 is CAISELGTGASNTGELFF. Written as DNA, the CDR3 is TGTGCCATCAGTGAGTTGGGGACAGGAGCGTCGAACACCGGGGAGCTGTTTTTT.

The chain employs TRBV2 and TRBJ2-3, with TRBD2 matching over 10 bases. This CDR3 is built from 14 residues. V lost 8 bases, J lost 6 bases, and 8 bases stayed unmatched. Germline V lookup: CDR1 SNHLY, CDR2 FYNNEI. CDR3 nucleotide sequence: TGTGCCAGCCGCGAGCGGGGGGGGTCGGATACGCAGTATTTT. Protein sequence: CASRERGGSDTQYF.

The rearrangement uses TRBV28 and TRBJ1-2; 7 bases agree with TRBD1. Germline CDR1 reads MDHEN; CDR2 reads SYDVKM. The CDR3 is 14 residues long. Trimming at V came to 10 bases and at J to 8 bases, leaving 16 bases not matched to a gene. CDR3 amino acids: CATRGFDRAGGYTF. CDR3 nucleotide sequence: TGTGCCACCCGAGGGTTCGACAGGGCGGGGGGCTACACCTTC.

The rearrangement uses TRBV10-2 and TRBJ1-2, with 8 nucleotides matching TRBD1. The junction had 5 bases not matched to a gene; V was cut back by 1 base and J by 4 bases. The CDR3 has 15 residues. The germline gives CDR1 WSHSY, CDR2 SAAADI. CDR3 in amino acids: CASSELGQGVYGYTF. The CDR3 DNA is TGCGCCAGCAGTGAGTTAGGACAGGGTGTCTATGGCTACACCTTC.

The V and J genes are TRBV6-5 and TRBJ2-1; weak D call: TRBD2 (5 bases). CDR3 size: 15 residues. Trimming cost V 7 bases and J 10 bases, with 23 bases left between them. Germline assignment: CDR1 MNHEY and CDR2 SVGAGI. CDR3 nucleotides: TGTGCCAGCAAACTACACCCCTCTCCTCCGGGGGAGCAGTTCTTC. Amino acids: CASKLHPSPPGEQFF.

J is TRBJ2-1 and V is TRBV27, with D unresolved. Trimming left V 2 bases short and J 10 bases short, with 9 bases between. Germline V gene data show CDR1 as MNHEY and CDR2 as SMNVEV (reference sequence). The CDR3 consists of 12 residues. CDR3 in amino acids: CASSLGTREQFF. DNA for the CDR3: TGTGCCAGCAGTTTAGGAACGAGGGAGCAGTTCTTC.

This rearrangement joins TRBV7-8 to TRBJ1-5, with D unresolved. Looked up from germline, CDR1 is SGHVS and CDR2 is FQNEAQ. The ends were cut back, 7 bases at V and 7 bases at J, with 11 bases in the middle. The CDR3 is 12 amino acids. For the CDR3, the DNA is TGTGCCAGCACTCAAGGAGGGCAGCCCCAGCATTTT. Its protein product is CASTQGGQPQHF.

The CDR3 reads CASSRLTQYF. DNA of the CDR3: TGTGCCAGCAGCAGACTTACGCAGTATTTT. The rearrangement uses TRBV11-2 and TRBJ2-3, with D unresolved. This CDR3 has 10 amino acids. Germline CDR1 and CDR2: SGHAT and FQNNGV. V was cut by 5 bases and J by 8 bases, with 5 bases left in between.

This sequence joins TRBV18 and TRBJ2-5, with 9 bases aligning to TRBD1. CDR1 and CDR2 (germline): KGHSH, LQKENI. Losses at the gene ends were 1 base for V and 5 bases for J; bases not matched to a gene: 2. CDR3 size: 14 residues. CDR3 protein: CASSPLQGAETQYF. The CDR3 DNA reads as TGTGCCAGCTCACCACTACAGGGGGCCGAGACCCAGTACTTC.

The rearrangement uses TRBV3-1 (or the pseudogene TRBV3-2) and TRBJ2-1; D might be TRBD2 (5 bases). CDR3 length equals 14 residues. V was clipped by 4 bases and J by 9 bases, with 16 bases between them. Germline lookup yields CDR1 LGHDT and CDR2 YNNKEL (reference sequence). CDR3 region: CASSRLRARGEQFF. CDR3 in DNA: TGTGCCAGCAGCCGACTTCGGGCTCGGGGTGAGCAGTTCTTC.

The V call is TRBV5-3, the J call TRBJ2-2; weak D call: TRBD1 (6 bases). TRBV5-3 is an open reading frame whose function is uncertain. The length of the CDR3 is 16 residues. Trimming pared 1 base from V and 2 bases from J, leaving 12 bases between. CDR3 DNA sequence: TGTGCCAGAAGCTTGCTCGGACAGAAAAACACCGGGGAGCTGTTTTTT. Its protein is CARSLLGQKNTGELFF.